These 9 T cell receptor beta chains share one sample of origin, sequenced in a study of T-cell reconstitution after alpha-beta-depleted transplantation in children. The TCRbeta library incorporated unique molecular identifiers. MiXCR, applied by TCRdb to the PCR reads, yields one record per CDR3 protein. Of 700,000 to 950,000 distinct CDR3 sequences detected, roughly 15% appear once; the ten largest clones hold approximately 5%. The specimen was PBMCs, mostly from graft donor cells, collected 360 days after TCRalphabeta/CD19-depleted stem cell transplant. All receptors derive from a male patient between 5 and 17 years old who had a stem cell transplant for acute lymphoblastic leukemia, so the T cells may come from the graft donor.

This clonotype occurred many times. The chain joins TRBV5-1 to TRBJ2-3, with TRBD1 identical over 7 bases. Germline CDR1 SGHRS, CDR2 YFSETQ. V was pared by 3 bases and J by 2 bases, with 9 bases of the junction left unmatched. The CDR3 covers 16 residues. The CDR3 DNA sequence: TGCGCCAGCAGCTCCACGACGGGACAGAACACAGATACGCAGTATTTT. Translation gives CASSSTTGQNTDTQYF.

This clonotype was counted only a few times. The chain carries TRBV28 and TRBJ2-6; 9 bases agree with TRBD2. V shed 7 bases, J shed 2 bases, and the junction held 6 bases outside the gene matches. This CDR3 contains 16 residues. Germline loops: CDR1 MDHEN, CDR2 SYDVKM. DNA for the CDR3: TGTGCCAGCACCTCAGGCGGGAGGGCTGGGGCCAACGTCCTGACTTTC. Protein product: CASTSGGRAGANVLTF.

This chain joins TRBV12-3 or TRBV12-4 and TRBJ2-5; D not certain. The germline V and J ends were trimmed by 4 bases and 5 bases, with 8 bases remaining between them. The length of the CDR3 is 12 residues. The CDR3 nucleotides read TGTGCCAGCAGTTACATGGGTGAGACCCAGTACTTC. It translates to CASSYMGETQYF.

This chain links TRBV29-1 with TRBJ2-1; perhaps TRBD2 as D (5 bases). V was cut by 4 bases and J by 13 bases, with 20 bases left in between. The length of the CDR3 is 13 residues. Germline CDR1 and CDR2: SQVTM and ANQGSEA. DNA of the CDR3: TGCAGCGTTGGAAGGACTTCGGTGGCTCAACAGTTCTTC. Its protein product is CSVGRTSVAQQFF.

This clonotype was counted at least ten times. V gene TRBV5-1 combines with J gene TRBJ2-3; D might be TRBD2 (5 bases). Deletions cut 4 bases from V and 5 bases from J, with 14 bases between. The length of the CDR3 is 14 residues. The germline gives CDR1 SGHRS, CDR2 YFSETQ. In nucleotides, the CDR3 is TGCGCCAGCAGCGACGGGGTCGGGGAAGATACGCAGTATTTT. Protein product: CASSDGVGEDTQYF. Based on the CDR3 plus reference TRBV5-1 and TRBJ2-3, the full variable domain is KAGVTQTPRYLIKTRGQQVTLSCSPISGHRSVSWYQQTPGQGLQFLFEYFSETQRNKGNFPGRFSGRQFSNSRSEMNVSTLELGDSALYLCASSDGVGEDTQYFGPGTRLTVL.

The V call is TRBV20-1, the J call TRBJ1-2; D not resolved. The germline CDR1 and CDR2 sequences are DFQATT and SNEGSKA (reference sequence). V lost 5 bases, J lost 8 bases, and 15 bases lay in between. CDR3 length equals 12 residues. CDR3 region: CSAAGRVGGYTF. Here the CDR3 DNA reads TGCAGTGCTGCCGGACGGGTGGGGGGCTACACCTTC.

The chain couples TRBV15 to TRBJ2-3; maybe TRBD2 (7 bases). This CDR3 has 16 amino acids. V lost 0 bases and J lost 3, with 13 bases in between. Germline V gene lookup returns CDR1 LNHNV and CDR2 YYDKDF (reference sequence). The CDR3 sequence: CATSRELGGGTDTQYF. As DNA, the CDR3 is TGTGCCACCAGCAGAGAATTGGGAGGGGGAACAGATACGCAGTATTTT.

This clonotype showed up just once. V gene TRBV12-3 or TRBV12-4 combines with J gene TRBJ1-5; TRBD1 matches 7 bases. The ends lost 6 bases at V and 0 bases at J; junction bases unmatched: 17. The CDR3 consists of 19 residues. Here the CDR3 DNA reads TGTGCCAGCAGCCCAGGGCCCGGGACAGACCTTTATAGCAATCAGCCCCAGCATTTT. It yields the protein CASSPGPGTDLYSNQPQHF.

This clonotype was counted at least ten times. The chain couples TRBV28 to TRBJ2-7; D remains ambiguous. V was pared by 8 bases and J by 4 bases, with 18 bases between. CDR3 length: 14 residues. Germline-derived CDR1 and CDR2 are MDHEN and SYDVKM. CDR3 protein: CASLGGNFRYEQYF. CDR3 nucleotide sequence: TGTGCCAGCCTAGGTGGGAACTTTAGGTACGAGCAGTACTTC.